These 11 T cell receptor beta chains were sequenced from one sample in a study of breast tumors, draining lymph nodes, adjacent tissues. Using its own MiXCR run on the multiplex PCR reads, TCRdb lists one record per CDR3 protein. The sample lists 20,000 to 25,000 distinct CDR3 sequences, 50% occurring once. Sequenced sample: breast tumor tissue. These receptors all stem from a female donor with breast cancer. Some clones in this sample may be carry-over from other donors' samples.

CDR3 nucleotide sequence: TGTGCCAGCATTACTTCTAGCGGGAGAGAGACCCAGTACTTC. This sequence encodes CASITSSGRETQYF. The V call is TRBV6-2 or TRBV6-3, the J call TRBJ2-5; 10 nucleotides line up with TRBD2. The V and J ends lost 7 bases and 4 bases, in that order; junction bases with no gene match: 6. The CDR3 is 14 residues long. Per the germline V gene, CDR1 is MNHEY and CDR2 is SVGEGT.

This clonotype counts as medium-sized. The chain couples TRBV9 to TRBJ2-2; D not certain. There are 19 residues in the CDR3. Germline V gene sequence: CDR1 SGDLS, CDR2 YYNGEE. V was pared by 4 bases and J by 2 bases, with 24 bases between. The CDR3: CASSYPLGSPVANTGELFF. Written as DNA, the CDR3 is TGTGCCAGCAGCTACCCTCTCGGGTCACCCGTCGCCAACACCGGGGAGCTGTTTTTT.

The chain has TRBV7-9 and TRBJ2-5; TRBD2 is a possible D gene (5 bases). This CDR3 spans 13 amino acids. Trimming left V 6 bases short and J 4 bases short, with 12 bases between. Germline assignment: CDR1 SEHNR and CDR2 FQNEAQ (reference sequence). The DNA of the CDR3 is TGTGCCAGCAGTCAGAGCGGAACAGAGACCCAGTACTTC. Translating gives CASSQSGTETQYF. Complete variable domain (other parts from reference TRBV7-9 and TRBJ2-5): DTGVSQNPRHKITKRGQNVTFRCDPISEHNRLYWYRQTLGQGPEFLTYFQNEAQLEKSRLLSDRFSAERPKGSFSTLEIQRTEQGDSAMYLCASSQSGTETQYFGPGTRLLVL.

This clonotype appeared many times. The DNA of the CDR3 is TGTGCCAGCAGTTTCGGGGGGGACAGGGGGCTCGGGGAGACCCAGTACTTC. Translation: CASSFGGDRGLGETQYF. The chain links TRBV12-3 or TRBV12-4 to TRBJ2-5; 12 bases fit TRBD1. The CDR3 has 17 residues. J was trimmed by 5 bases and V by 3 bases; bases with no gene match: 10.

This clonotype has ten or more counts. The chain carries TRBV5-8 and TRBJ2-7; 8 positions match TRBD1. V lost 1 base and J lost 3; bases outside the gene matches: 3. Germline assignment: CDR1 SGHTS and CDR2 YDEGEE. The CDR3 is made up of 14 amino acids. CDR3: CASSLTGGDYEQYF. CDR3 sequence (DNA): TGTGCCAGCAGCTTGACAGGGGGAGACTACGAGCAGTACTTC. Together with reference TRBV5-8 and TRBJ2-7, the CDR3 gives the full variable domain: EAGVTQSPTHLIKTRGQQATLRCSPISGHTSVYWYQQALGLGLQFLLWYDEGEERNRGNFPPRFSGRQFPNYSSELNVNALELEDSALYLCASSLTGGDYEQYFGPGTRLTVT.

The V gene is TRBV15, the J gene TRBJ2-7; the match to TRBD2 covers 14 bases. CDR3 length: 19 residues. V dropped 3 bases and J dropped 2; count of bases not matched to a gene: 12. The germline V gene has CDR1 LNHNV and CDR2 YYDKDF (reference sequence). In DNA, the CDR3 is TGTGCCACCAGCAGGGCCTTTGGACTAGCGGGGGGCTCTACCTACGAGCAGTACTTC. Its translation is CATSRAFGLAGGSTYEQYF.

This chain uses TRBV4-1 with TRBJ1-5; D may be TRBD1 (6 bases). There are 14 residues in the CDR3. V gave up 1 base and J gave up 5 bases, with 9 bases separating them. Germline V lookup: CDR1 MGHRA, CDR2 YSYEKL. The CDR3 DNA reads TGCGCCAGCAGCCAAGGGACAGAGCATCAGCCCCAGCATTTT. Amino acid sequence: CASSQGTEHQPQHF.

By its share, this clonotype is medium-sized. V is TRBV29-1 and J is TRBJ1-2; 9 bases are a match to TRBD1. J lost 3 bases, V lost 6 bases, and 5 bases had no gene match. This CDR3 is 13 amino acids long. Germline CDR1 and CDR2: SQVTM and ANQGSEA. CDR3 amino acids: CSVRDRGYYGYTF. CDR3 nucleotide sequence: TGCAGCGTAAGAGACAGGGGGTACTATGGCTACACCTTC.

As concerns this clonotype: A much larger clone lies a single base off, so this may be a read error. The chain is built from TRBV19 and TRBJ2-5; 7 bases line up with TRBD2. The CDR3 totals 16 residues. Looked up from germline, CDR1 is LNHDA and CDR2 is SQIVND (reference sequence). As DNA, the CDR3 is TGTGCCAGTAGTACTGTCGGCGGGAGAATGCTGGGGACCCAGTGCTTC. Its protein is CASSTVGGRMLGTQCF.

V and J are TRBV7-2 and TRBJ2-7; TRBD2 aligns across 12 bases. The CDR3 has 18 residues. V trimming: 1 base; J trimming: 6 bases; junction bases outside the gene matches: 13. Germline V lookup: CDR1 SGHTA, CDR2 FQGNSA. The DNA for the CDR3 is TGTGCCAGCAGCTTAGAGGCTAGCGGGAGGGCCTGGATATCCGAGCAGTACTTC. Protein: CASSLEASGRAWISEQYF.

This clonotype occurred many times. The chain employs TRBV18 and TRBJ1-2, with TRBD1 matching over 8 bases. The length of the CDR3 is 14 residues. Per the germline V gene, CDR1 is KGHSH and CDR2 is LQKENI. V shed 5 bases and J 4 bases; nucleotides not matched to a gene: 6. CDR3: CASSSGGASYGYTF. CDR3 bases: TGTGCCAGCTCATCAGGGGGCGCGAGCTATGGCTACACCTTC.